This record covers a single TCR beta chain. What it binds is not known. It was with 60 Vbeta and 13 Jbeta primers that the PCR ran. Sequenced by immunoSEQ multiplex PCR; TCRdb stores in-frame clones only, minus some. The sample has 95,000 to 150,000 clones; 80% to 90% are singletons. The data stem from a study of cytomegalovirus exposure and HLA in healthy donors. Study results and limitations: Later analysis reportedly placed an Asian-associated ancestry cluster below the roughly 680-donor mean in N-insertions.

The sequence derives from a middle-aged woman in good health and CMV-seropositive. The sequenced material came from PBMCs.

The CDR3: CASSEGGPPQPQHF. The CDR3 region has the DNA TGTGCCAGCAGTGAAGGGGGCCCCCCTCAGCCCCAGCATTTT. The genes are TRBV6-1 and TRBJ1-5, with D possibly matching TRBD1 (5 bases). The CDR3 sequence is 14 residues long. The V end was cut by 1 base, the J end by 6 bases, with 10 bases between. The germline CDR1 and CDR2 sequences are MNHNS and SASEGT.